The T cell receptor beta chain described here comes from a study of T cell changes during pregnancy in multiple sclerosis. The assay was immunoSEQ multiplex PCR, and TCRdb's table has in-frame clones only and misses some. The sample has under 40,000 clones; about 92% are singletons. CDR1 SGDLS and CDR2 YYNGEE come from the germline V gene. Trimming removed 4 bases from V and 4 bases from J; junction bases left unmatched: 4. This CDR3 is 14 amino acids long. J is TRBJ1-3 and V is TRBV9; the match to TRBD1 covers 8 bases. The sequencing used CD4+ T cells from peripheral blood mononuclear cells, collected in the third trimester of pregnancy. The sequence derives from a female donor in good health, enrolled as a control in a pregnancy study. This CDR3 reads CASSRTGLGNTIYF. The CDR3 coding sequence is TGTGCCAGCAGCCGGACAGGGTTAGGAAACACCATATATTTT.